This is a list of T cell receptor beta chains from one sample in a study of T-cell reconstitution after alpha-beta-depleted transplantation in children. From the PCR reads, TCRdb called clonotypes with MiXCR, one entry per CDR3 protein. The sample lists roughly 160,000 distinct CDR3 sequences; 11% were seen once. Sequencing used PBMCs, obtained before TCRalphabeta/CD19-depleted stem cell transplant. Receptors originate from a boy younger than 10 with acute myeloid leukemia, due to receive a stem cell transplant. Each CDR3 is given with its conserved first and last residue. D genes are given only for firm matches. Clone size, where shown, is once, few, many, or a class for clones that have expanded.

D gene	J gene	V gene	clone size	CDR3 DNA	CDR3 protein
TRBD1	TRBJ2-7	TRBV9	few	TGTGCCAGCAGCGGACTGACAGGGGTCAGCTCCTACGAGCAGTACTTC	CASSGLTGVSSYEQYF
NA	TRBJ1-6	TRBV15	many	TGTGCCACCAGCAGCCCGGATTCACCCCTCCACTTT	CATSSPDSPLHF
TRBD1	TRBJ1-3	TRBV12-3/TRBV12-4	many	TGTGCCAGCAGTTCCCCGGGACAGGGGGCCCCCTCTGGAAACACCATATATTTT	CASSSPGQGAPSGNTIYF
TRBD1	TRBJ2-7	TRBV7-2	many	TGTGCCAGCAGCTCAGGGGGTGCAGGGGTCGGCGAGCAGTACTTC	CASSSGGAGVGEQYF
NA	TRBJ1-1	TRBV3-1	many	TGTGCCAGCAGCCAAGAATTTGCCGTGGGCTCTGAAGCTTTCTTT	CASSQEFAVGSEAFF
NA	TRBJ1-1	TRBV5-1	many	TGCGCCAGCACCCGGGACGTCGGCACTGAAGCTTTCTTT	CASTRDVGTEAFF
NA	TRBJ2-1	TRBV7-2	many	TGTGCCAGCAGCTTACAGGGTGGGATTTTGGGTGAGCAGTTCTTC	CASSLQGGILGEQFF
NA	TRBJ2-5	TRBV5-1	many	TGCGCCAGCAGCTTTGTAGGCCCAGCGGTGGAGACCCAGTACTTC	CASSFVGPAVETQYF
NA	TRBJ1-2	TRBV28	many	TGTGCCAGCAGAGCTCACTCGGACCGTCCCTATGGCTACACCTTC	CASRAHSDRPYGYTF
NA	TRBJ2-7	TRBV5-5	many	TGTGCCAGCAGCCGCTCCTACGAGCAGTACTTC	CASSRSYEQYF
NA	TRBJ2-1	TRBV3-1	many	TGTGCCAGCAGCCAAGACGGCGGGGGCCTTACTAAGCAGTTCTTC	CASSQDGGGLTKQFF
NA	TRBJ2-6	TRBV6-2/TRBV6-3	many	TGTGCCAGCAGTGAGGACTCTGGGGCCAACGTCCTGACTTTC	CASSEDSGANVLTF
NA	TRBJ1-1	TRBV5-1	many	TGCGCCAGCAGTTCGATTTTCGGGGGGGACACTGAAGCTTTCTTT	CASSSIFGGDTEAFF
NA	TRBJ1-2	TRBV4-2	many	TGTGCCAGCAGCCAAGACCCGGCGGAGGGACGGGGTGGCGGCTACACCTTC	CASSQDPAEGRGGGYTF
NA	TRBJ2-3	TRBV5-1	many	TGCGCCAGCAGACTACAGGGAGGCACAGATACGCAGTATTTT	CASRLQGGTDTQYF
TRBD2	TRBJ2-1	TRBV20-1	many	TGCAGTGCCGGGACTAGCGGGGATGAGCAGTTCTTC	CSAGTSGDEQFF
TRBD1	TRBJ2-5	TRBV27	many	TGTGCCAGCAGTCACAATCCATTAGGGACAGGGACCTTTAGGGAGACCCAGTACTTC	CASSHNPLGTGTFRETQYF
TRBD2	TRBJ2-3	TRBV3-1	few	TGTGCCAGCACCCAACTAGCGGGAGCCACAGATACGCAGTATTTT	CASTQLAGATDTQYF
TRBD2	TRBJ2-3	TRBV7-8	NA	TGTGCCAGCAGCTTAGGGGCTCCGGGGTTAGCGGGGGGTGCAGATACGCAGTATTTT	CASSLGAPGLAGGADTQYF
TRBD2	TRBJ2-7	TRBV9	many	TGTGCCAGCAGCGTAGGTCTAGCGGGCGAGCAGTACTTC	CASSVGLAGEQYF
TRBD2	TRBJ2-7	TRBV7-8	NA	TGTGCCAGCAGCGCCGGACTAGCGGGATTAAGGGGGCAGTACTTC	CASSAGLAGLRGQYF
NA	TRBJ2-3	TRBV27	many	TGTGCCAGCAGTCCTGGGCGATTCACAGATACGCAGTATTTT	CASSPGRFTDTQYF
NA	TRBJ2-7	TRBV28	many	TGTGCCAGCAGTTCCCCCCCCGAGCAGTACTTC	CASSSPPEQYF
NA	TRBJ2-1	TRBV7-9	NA	TGTGCCAGCAGCTTGTTGGGTAGGGGCGGGGCTGGGGATGAGCAGTTCTTC	CASSLLGRGGAGDEQFF
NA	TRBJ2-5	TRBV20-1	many	TGCAGTGCTAATACTCGCGGTTGGTACCAAGAGACCCAGTACTTC	CSANTRGWYQETQYF